Ten or more counts support the clone carrying this T cell receptor (beta chain). The antigen remains undetermined. Naive CD8 T cell sorting was performed on the CD8+CD4-CCR7+CD45RA+ phenotype. This specimen comes from a study of molecular identifiers for immune sequencing clone quantification. The study's findings and limits: Clones carrying above 20 RNA copies accounted for over 98% of effector molecules, under 1% in naive cells. Spiked Jurkat TCR RNA equivalent to one cell reportedly surfaced among some 1 million naive cells.

Bulk TCR libraries used previously described methods and listed TCR primers. TCRdb reanalysed the PCR reads using MiXCR and keeps one entry per CDR3 protein. The repertoire holds approximately 97,000 distinct CDR3 sequences, with 20% to 25% as singletons. Per germline, CDR1 LNHDA and CDR2 SQIVND (reference sequence). V lost 1 base and J 5 bases, leaving 12 bases between the germline ends. The CDR3 has 14 amino acids. The sample was naive CD8+ T cells from blood, with Jurkat cell RNA spiked in. Regarding subset: FACS-sorted CD8+CD4-CCR7+CD45RA+ naive T cells. This chain links TRBV19 with TRBJ2-7; D call uncertain. This sequence was found in a human donor in good health. Some libraries in this study had Jurkat cell RNA spiked in. Here the CDR3 reads CASSIVGPGNEQYF. The DNA for the CDR3 is TGTGCCAGTAGTATAGTAGGACCTGGTAACGAGCAGTACTTC. Looking up the rest from reference TRBV19 and TRBJ2-7 gives the full variable domain: DGGITQSPKYLFRKEGQNVTLSCEQNLNHDAMYWYRQDPGQGLRLIYYSQIVNDFQKGDIAEGYSVSREKKESFPLTVTSAQKNPTAFYLCASSIVGPGNEQYFGPGTRLTVT.